Below, 23 T cell receptor beta chains from the same sample are listed, as sequenced in a study of response to subunit inactivated influenza vaccine. TCRdb analysed the RT-PCR reads with MiXCR anew, one entry per CDR3 protein. The top ten clones hold 26% of a sample with about 190,000 distinct CDR3 sequences, approximately 15% of them seen once. The sequences come from CD8+ T cells sorted from PBMCs, collected 5 to 6 days after vaccination. Every receptor here comes from a man aged 50 or older who received an inactivated influenza vaccine.

In this sample, this clonotype turned up a few times. J is TRBJ2-5 and V is TRBV12-3 or TRBV12-4, with 7 bases aligning to TRBD1. V shed 5 bases and J 3 bases; nucleotides not matched to a gene: 6. The length of the CDR3 is 14 residues. The CDR3 sequence is CASSLSGTEETQYF. Written as DNA, the CDR3 is TGTGCCAGCAGTCTCTCCGGGACAGAAGAGACCCAGTACTTC.

This clonotype was seen a few times. V and J are TRBV4-3 and TRBJ2-1; no clear D. CDR3 length: 15 amino acids. The V end lost 1 base, the J end lost 2 bases, and 9 bases lay between the germline ends. Germline CDR1 is LGHNA and CDR2 is YSLEER. CDR3 region: CASSQARNTYNEQFF. CDR3 coding DNA: TGCGCCAGCAGCCAAGCCCGAAATACCTACAATGAGCAGTTCTTC.

This clonotype has ten or more counts. This chain joins TRBV12-3 or TRBV12-4 and TRBJ2-2; TRBD2 is a possible D gene (5 bases). The CDR3 has 13 amino acids. V was trimmed by 6 bases and J by 6 bases, leaving 11 bases between them. DNA of the CDR3: TGTGCCAGCAGGGATACAGCGGCCGGGGAGCTGTTTTTT. Its protein is CASRDTAAGELFF.

The rearrangement uses TRBV9 and TRBJ2-3, with TRBD2 identical over 8 bases. J was trimmed by 4 bases and V by 4 bases; bases with no gene match: 8. Germline V gene lookup returns CDR1 SGDLS and CDR2 YYNGEE. This CDR3 spans 15 amino acids. CDR3 DNA sequence: TGTGCCAGCAGCCCCTTTACGGGGGGGGCAGATACGCAGTATTTT. The encoded protein is CASSPFTGGADTQYF.

The chain uses TRBV15 and TRBJ1-1; D gene ambiguous. The CDR3 spans 14 residues. V lost 4 bases, J lost 4 bases, and 13 bases lay in between. CDR1 and CDR2 (germline): LNHNV, YYDKDF (reference sequence). CDR3: CATSTWTEVTEAFF. The DNA of the CDR3 is TGTGCCACCAGCACCTGGACGGAGGTCACTGAAGCTTTCTTT.

This chain uses TRBV5-6 with TRBJ2-1, with TRBD2 identical over 7 bases. V trimming: 4 bases; J trimming: 15 bases; junction bases outside the gene matches: 7. CDR1 is SGHDT, CDR2 YYEEEE, per germline. This CDR3 is built from 11 residues. CDR3 amino acids: CASSPGGSWFF. In nucleotides, the CDR3 is TGTGCCAGCAGCCCGGGCGGGAGTTGGTTCTTC.

The J gene is TRBJ2-7, the V gene TRBV6-1; D possibly corresponds to TRBD1 (5 bases). Germline CDR1 and CDR2: MNHNS and SASEGT. This CDR3 has 15 amino acids. Trimming took off 6 bases at V and 0 bases at J, with 15 bases between the two ends. The CDR3 region is CASSSGPASSYEQYF. In DNA, the CDR3 is TGTGCCAGCAGCTCAGGGCCTGCTAGCTCCTACGAGCAGTACTTC.

This clonotype occurred a few times. V gene TRBV7-3 combines with J gene TRBJ2-2, with D hard to call. This CDR3 contains 16 residues. The V and J ends lost 1 base and 1 base respectively, with 10 bases between them. Germline V gene sequence: CDR1 SGHTA, CDR2 FQGTGA. CDR3 nucleotide sequence: TGTGCCAGCAGCTTAAGTTTTATTAGGAACACCGGGGAGCTGTTTTTT. It is translated as CASSLSFIRNTGELFF.

This clonotype has only a few counts. The rearrangement links TRBV12-3 or TRBV12-4 to TRBJ2-5; no reliable D call. V shed 5 bases and J shed 2 bases, with 15 bases lying between them. The CDR3 runs to 15 residues. CDR3 nucleotide sequence: TGTGCCAGCAGTAGTCTAGGCCCTACACAAGAGACCCAGTACTTC. Its protein is CASSSLGPTQETQYF.

This chain uses TRBV9 with TRBJ2-3; D possibly corresponds to TRBD2 (6 bases). V was cut by 7 bases and J by 2 bases, with 14 bases left in between. There are 14 residues in the CDR3. Looked up from germline, CDR1 is SGDLS and CDR2 is YYNGEE. CDR3 bases: TGTGCCAGCGCGGGATCCTTCGTCACAGATACGCAGTATTTT. Protein sequence: CASAGSFVTDTQYF.

This clonotype was counted ten times or more. The chain couples TRBV12-3 or TRBV12-4 to TRBJ2-5; D gene ambiguous. The ends were cut back, 3 bases at V and 5 bases at J, with 7 bases in the middle. The CDR3 loop spans 12 amino acids. CDR3 DNA sequence: TGTGCCAGCAGTTTTTCGCCGGAGACCCAGTACTTC. Amino acid sequence: CASSFSPETQYF.

The chain combines TRBV12-2 with TRBJ1-3; TRBD1 was called by the table and not checked on the DNA. TRBV12-2 is a pseudogene segment. This CDR3 is built from 18 residues. The CDR3 sequence: CASRLSFPAQGAKGTIYF. The CDR3, as DNA: TGTGCAAGTCGCTTATCCTTTCCGGCGCAGGGGGCAAAGGGCACCATATATTTT.

This clonotype was seen many times. The V and J genes are TRBV5-1 and TRBJ2-5; either TRBD1 or TRBD2 may fit D (5 bases each). CDR1 is SGHRS and CDR2 is YFSETQ in the germline V gene. The CDR3 extends over 13 amino acids. Trimming stripped 1 base from V and 5 bases from J, with 9 bases between. CDR3 sequence: CASSLRGGETQYF. For the CDR3, the DNA is TGCGCCAGCAGCTTGAGGGGCGGGGAGACCCAGTACTTC.

The V gene is TRBV7-2, the J gene TRBJ2-7, with D unresolved. Trimming stripped 3 bases from V and 4 bases from J, with 13 bases between. The CDR3 is 14 amino acids. Germline-derived CDR1 and CDR2 are SGHTA and FQGNSA. CDR3: CASSFLGSLYEQYF. In DNA form, the CDR3 reads TGTGCCAGCAGCTTTTTGGGGTCGTTGTACGAGCAGTACTTC.

The chain recombines TRBV6-6 with TRBJ2-7; possible D gene TRBD1, 6 bases. CDR3 length: 11 residues. Germline values: CDR1 MNHNY, CDR2 SVGAGI (reference sequence). V shed 6 bases and J shed 6 bases, with 9 bases lying between them. As DNA, the CDR3 is TGTGCCAGCAGGTCAGGGGTCGAGCAGTACTTC. It yields the protein CASRSGVEQYF.

In its sample, this clonotype was seen many times. This chain connects TRBV28 to TRBJ2-5; D perhaps matches TRBD1 (6 bases). The CDR3 is 15 amino acids. V was trimmed by 4 bases and J by 2 bases, leaving 14 bases between them. Germline loops: CDR1 MDHEN, CDR2 SYDVKM. CDR3 in amino acids: CASSSRTESQETQYF. The CDR3 nucleotides read TGTGCCAGCAGTTCTCGGACAGAATCGCAAGAGACCCAGTACTTC.

This clonotype was recorded many times. V is TRBV5-1 and J is TRBJ2-7, with TRBD1 matching 9 bases. The CDR3 is 15 amino acids. Trimming at V came to 4 bases and at J to 5 bases, leaving 10 bases not matched to a gene. Per the germline V gene, CDR1 is SGHRS and CDR2 is YFSETQ. CDR3 residues: CASSGGQGGSDEQYF. In DNA, the CDR3 is TGCGCCAGCAGCGGGGGACAGGGAGGTTCGGACGAGCAGTACTTC.

This clonotype turned up a few times. The chain combines TRBV15 with TRBJ2-7; maybe TRBD2 (5 bases). Germline loops: CDR1 LNHNV, CDR2 YYDKDF (reference sequence). V lost 0 bases and J 1 base, leaving 10 bases between the germline ends. The length of the CDR3 is 15 residues. The CDR3 spells CATSRERVGSYEQYF. As DNA, the CDR3 is TGTGCCACCAGCAGAGAGAGGGTGGGGTCCTACGAGCAGTACTTC.

This clonotype has a count of ten or more. The chain links TRBV11-1 to TRBJ2-1, with a weak D call TRBD2 (7 bases). The V end was cut by 1 base, the J end by 2 bases, with 18 bases between. The CDR3 is 18 residues long. Germline V gene lookup returns CDR1 SGHAT and CDR2 FQDESV (reference sequence). The CDR3 nucleotides are TGTGCCAGCAGCTTAGATGTGGGCGGGGGCAGGACCTACAATGAGCAGTTCTTC. Protein sequence: CASSLDVGGGRTYNEQFF.

V usage is TRBV5-1 and J usage is TRBJ1-1; 8 bases match TRBD1. The trim removed 4 bases at V and 0 bases at J, leaving 5 bases unmatched. Germline loops: CDR1 SGHRS, CDR2 YFSETQ. This CDR3 spans 15 amino acids. The CDR3 region has the DNA TGCGCCAGCAGCAAAGGACAGGGTCTGAACACTGAAGCTTTCTTT. Amino acid sequence: CASSKGQGLNTEAFF.

This chain joins TRBV12-3 or TRBV12-4 and TRBJ1-1; D is uncertain. Trimming removed 8 bases at V and 4 bases at J, with 8 bases between. This CDR3 is 11 amino acids long. CDR3 nucleotides: TGTGCCAGCGCGGATACCACTGAAGCTTTCTTT. It is translated as CASADTTEAFF.

The V call is TRBV7-8, the J call TRBJ2-1, with D unresolved. The V and J ends lost 5 bases and 1 base respectively, with 15 bases between them. The CDR3 totals 16 residues. Germline V lookup: CDR1 SGHVS, CDR2 FQNEAQ. This CDR3 is CASSPLSAPSYNEQFF. The CDR3 DNA reads as TGTGCCAGCAGCCCCCTTTCGGCGCCTTCCTACAATGAGCAGTTCTTC.

Only a few counts were recorded for this clonotype. The rearrangement links TRBV20-1 to TRBJ2-1; D not certain. CDR1 is DFQATT and CDR2 is SNEGSKA in the germline V gene (reference sequence). V lost 3 bases and J lost 10, with 10 bases in between. This CDR3 contains 11 residues. CDR3 sequence: CSASMALEQFF. The DNA for the CDR3 is TGCAGTGCTAGTATGGCATTGGAGCAGTTCTTC.